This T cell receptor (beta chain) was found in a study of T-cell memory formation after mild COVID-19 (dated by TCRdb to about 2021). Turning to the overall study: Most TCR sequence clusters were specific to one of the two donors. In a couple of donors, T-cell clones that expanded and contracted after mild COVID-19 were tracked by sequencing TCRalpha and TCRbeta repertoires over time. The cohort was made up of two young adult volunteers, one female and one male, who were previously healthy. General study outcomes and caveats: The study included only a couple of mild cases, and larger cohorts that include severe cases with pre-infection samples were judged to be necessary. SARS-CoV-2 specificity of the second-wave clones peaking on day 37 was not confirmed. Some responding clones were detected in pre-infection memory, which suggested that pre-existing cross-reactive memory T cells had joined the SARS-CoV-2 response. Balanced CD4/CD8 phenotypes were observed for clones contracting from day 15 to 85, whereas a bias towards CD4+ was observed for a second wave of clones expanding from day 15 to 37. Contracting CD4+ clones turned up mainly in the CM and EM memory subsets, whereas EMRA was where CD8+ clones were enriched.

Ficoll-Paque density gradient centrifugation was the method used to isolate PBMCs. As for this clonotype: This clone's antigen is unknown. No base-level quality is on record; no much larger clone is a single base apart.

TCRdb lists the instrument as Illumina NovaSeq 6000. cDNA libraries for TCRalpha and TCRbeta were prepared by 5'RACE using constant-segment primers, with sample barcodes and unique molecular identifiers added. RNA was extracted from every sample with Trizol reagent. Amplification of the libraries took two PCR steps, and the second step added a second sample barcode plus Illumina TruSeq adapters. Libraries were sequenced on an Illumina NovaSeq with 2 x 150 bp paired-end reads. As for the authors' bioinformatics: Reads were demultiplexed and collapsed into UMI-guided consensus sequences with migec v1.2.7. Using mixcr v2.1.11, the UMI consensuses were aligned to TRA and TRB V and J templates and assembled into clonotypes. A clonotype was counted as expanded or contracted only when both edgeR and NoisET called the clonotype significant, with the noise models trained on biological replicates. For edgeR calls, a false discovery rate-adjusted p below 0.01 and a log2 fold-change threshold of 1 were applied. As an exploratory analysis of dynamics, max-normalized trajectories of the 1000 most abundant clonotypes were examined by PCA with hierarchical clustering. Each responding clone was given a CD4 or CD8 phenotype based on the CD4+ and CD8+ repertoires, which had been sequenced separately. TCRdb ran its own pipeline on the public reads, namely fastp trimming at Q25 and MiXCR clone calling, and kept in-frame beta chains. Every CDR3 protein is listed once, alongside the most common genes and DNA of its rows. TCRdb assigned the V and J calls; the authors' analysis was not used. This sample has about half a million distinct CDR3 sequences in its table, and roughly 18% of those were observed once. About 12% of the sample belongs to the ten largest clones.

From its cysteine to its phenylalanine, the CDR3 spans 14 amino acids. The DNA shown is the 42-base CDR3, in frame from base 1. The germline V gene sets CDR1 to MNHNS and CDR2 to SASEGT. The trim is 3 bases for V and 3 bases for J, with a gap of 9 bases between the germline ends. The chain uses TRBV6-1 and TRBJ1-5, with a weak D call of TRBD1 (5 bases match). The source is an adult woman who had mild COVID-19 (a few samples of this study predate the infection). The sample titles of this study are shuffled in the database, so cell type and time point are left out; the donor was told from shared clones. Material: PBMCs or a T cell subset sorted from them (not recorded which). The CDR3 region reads CASSESRVNQPQHF. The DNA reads TGTGCCAGCAGTGAGTCCAGGGTCAATCAGCCCCAGCATTTT.